A selection of T cell receptor beta chains follows, all from one sample in a study of blood T cells in healthy people across ages. A single record per CDR3 protein comes from TCRdb applying MiXCR to the 5' RACE reads. The sample holds around 1,700,000 distinct CDR3 sequences, roughly 28% seen once. The sequenced sample consisted of blood. These receptors all come from a woman aged 25 to 39 in good health. The CDR3 runs from the conserved cysteine through the conserved F or W. The order of the fields is J gene, V gene, clone size, D gene, CDR3 protein, CDR3 DNA. A D gene is named only where the DNA matches it firmly. Size values are once, few and many counts, or a class for expanded clones, and some rows have none.

TRBJ2-3,TRBV29-1,few,TRBD2,CSVEVASGEPDTQYF,TGCAGCGTTGAAGTCGCTAGCGGGGAACCAGATACGCAGTATTTT
TRBJ2-4,TRBV4-3,.,.,CASSRSITHIQYF,TGCGCCAGCAGCCGATCCATTACCCACATTCAATACTTC
TRBJ2-7,TRBV12-3/TRBV12-4,few,.,CASAKTPSAYEQYF,TGTGCCAGCGCTAAGACCCCCTCGGCGTACGAGCAGTACTTC
TRBJ1-4,TRBV3-1,.,.,CASSQVGTPTNEKLFF,TGTGCCAGCAGCCAAGTTGGAACACCAACTAATGAAAAACTGTTTTTT
TRBJ2-1,TRBV6-6,.,.,CASSGGMNEQFF,TGTGCCAGCAGTGGGGGCATGAATGAGCAGTTCTTC
TRBJ2-5,TRBV7-9,many,TRBD2,CASSSGLAGGSTILETQYF,TGTGCCAGCAGCTCGGGACTAGCGGGGGGGTCTACTATTCTAGAGACCCAGTACTTC
TRBJ2-1,TRBV7-9,.,.,CASSLWIGTLAGRGNEQFF,TGTGCCAGCAGCTTATGGATAGGGACGCTGGCGGGGAGAGGCAATGAGCAGTTCTTC
TRBJ1-4,TRBV27,.,TRBD1,CASSTSGGTVFNEKLFF,TGTGCCAGCAGCACATCGGGAGGGACAGTGTTTAATGAAAAACTGTTTTTT
TRBJ2-1,TRBV29-1,many,.,CSVSQEDNEQFF,TGCAGCGTTTCACAGGAAGACAATGAGCAGTTCTTC
TRBJ1-2,TRBV20-1,many,.,CSAILPGRYGYTF,TGCAGTGCTATACTCCCGGGCAGGTATGGCTACACCTTC
TRBJ1-1,TRBV2,few,TRBD1,CASRGQSSTEAFF,TGTGCCAGCAGGGGACAGTCGAGCACTGAAGCTTTCTTT
TRBJ2-7,TRBV18,few,.,CASSPEGASSYEQYF,TGTGCCAGCTCACCAGAAGGGGCCTCCTCCTACGAGCAGTACTTC
TRBJ1-4,TRBV5-1,.,.,CASSLDGGRVEKLFF,TGCGCCAGCAGCTTGGATGGGGGGCGCGTTGAAAAACTGTTTTTT
TRBJ2-6,TRBV10-3,few,.,CAISESITRFSGANVLTF,TGTGCCATCAGTGAGTCGATAACACGGTTCTCTGGGGCCAACGTCCTGACTTTC
TRBJ2-1,TRBV7-2,.,TRBD2,CASSYASGRAGSSEQFF,TGTGCCAGCAGCTACGCTAGCGGGAGGGCCGGATCTAGTGAGCAGTTCTTC
TRBJ1-1,TRBV6-6,.,TRBD1,CASSFPGQGLSTEAFF,TGTGCCAGCAGTTTTCCGGGACAGGGCTTGAGCACTGAAGCTTTCTTT